This T cell receptor (beta chain) is drawn from a study of preoperative IRX-2 immunotherapy in early breast cancer. As for treatment: preoperative locoregional IRX-2 cytokine immunotherapy. Samples came from a phase Ib trial of preoperative locoregional IRX-2 cytokine immunotherapy. Germline CDR1 reads SGHRS; CDR2 reads YFSETQ. The ends were cut back, 3 bases at V and 5 bases at J, with 15 bases in the middle. The CDR3 totals 15 residues. Some clones are missing from TCRdb's copy, which holds only in-frame ones; the method was immunoSEQ multiplex PCR. The sample contains about 42,000 clones, approximately 77% of which appear only once.

The TCR was taken from a human donor with breast cancer. The specimen was tumor tissue, collected after IRX-2 immunotherapy. This sequence joins TRBV5-1 and TRBJ1-3, with D perhaps matching TRBD1 (5 bases). The CDR3, as DNA: TGCGCCAGCAGCTGGGGGACCGCAGAAAGAAACACCATATATTTT. It yields the protein CASSWGTAERNTIYF.